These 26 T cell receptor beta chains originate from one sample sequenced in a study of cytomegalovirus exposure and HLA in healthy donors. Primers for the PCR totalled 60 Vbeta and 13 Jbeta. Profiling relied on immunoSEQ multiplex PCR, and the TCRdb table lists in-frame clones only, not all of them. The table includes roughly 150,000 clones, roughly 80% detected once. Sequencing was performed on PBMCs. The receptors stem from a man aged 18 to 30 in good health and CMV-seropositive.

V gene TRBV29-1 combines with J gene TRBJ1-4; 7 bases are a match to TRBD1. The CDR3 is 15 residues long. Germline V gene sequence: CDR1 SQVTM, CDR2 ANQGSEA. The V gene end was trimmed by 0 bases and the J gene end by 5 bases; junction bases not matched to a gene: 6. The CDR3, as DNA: TGCAGCGTTGAAGACCCGGCAGGGGGGAATGAAAAACTGTTTTTT. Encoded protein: CSVEDPAGGNEKLFF.

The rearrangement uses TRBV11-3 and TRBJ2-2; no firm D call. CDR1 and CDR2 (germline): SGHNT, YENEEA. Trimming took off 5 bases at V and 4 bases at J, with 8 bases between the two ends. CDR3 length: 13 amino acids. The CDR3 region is CASSLSTTGELFF. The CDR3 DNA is TGTGCCAGCAGCCTGAGTACCACCGGGGAGCTGTTTTTT.

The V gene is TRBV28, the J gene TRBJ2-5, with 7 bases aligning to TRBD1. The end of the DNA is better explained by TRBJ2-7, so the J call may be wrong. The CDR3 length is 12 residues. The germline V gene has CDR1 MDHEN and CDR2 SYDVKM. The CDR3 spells CASRTGSYEQYF. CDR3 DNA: TGTGCCAGCAGGACAGGGAGCTACGAGCAGTACTTC.

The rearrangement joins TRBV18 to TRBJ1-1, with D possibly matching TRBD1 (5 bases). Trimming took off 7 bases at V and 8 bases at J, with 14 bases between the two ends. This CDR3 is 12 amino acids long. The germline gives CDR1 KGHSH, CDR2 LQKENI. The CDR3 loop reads CASCGRGIEAFF. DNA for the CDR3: TGTGCCAGCTGCGGGCGGGGCATAGAAGCTTTCTTT.

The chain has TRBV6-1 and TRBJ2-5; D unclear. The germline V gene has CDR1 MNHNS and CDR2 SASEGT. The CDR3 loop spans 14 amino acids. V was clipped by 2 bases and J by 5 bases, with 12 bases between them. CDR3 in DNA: TGTGCCAGCAGTGAACCATGGAGCGCGGAGACCCAGTACTTC. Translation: CASSEPWSAETQYF.

The CDR3 sequence: CSVEWDISYNEQFF. DNA of the CDR3: TGCAGCGTTGAATGGGACATCTCCTACAATGAGCAGTTCTTC. The rearrangement links TRBV29-1 to TRBJ2-1; D may be TRBD1 (6 bases). The V end lost 2 bases, the J end lost 0 bases, and 8 bases lay between the germline ends. This CDR3 has 14 residues. Germline CDR1 reads SQVTM; CDR2 reads ANQGSEA.

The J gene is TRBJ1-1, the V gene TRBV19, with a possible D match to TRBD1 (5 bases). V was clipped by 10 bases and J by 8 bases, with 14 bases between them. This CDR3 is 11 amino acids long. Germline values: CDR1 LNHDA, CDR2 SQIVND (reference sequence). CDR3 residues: CATHSGAEAFF. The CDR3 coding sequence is TGTGCCACCCATAGCGGGGCGGAAGCTTTCTTT.

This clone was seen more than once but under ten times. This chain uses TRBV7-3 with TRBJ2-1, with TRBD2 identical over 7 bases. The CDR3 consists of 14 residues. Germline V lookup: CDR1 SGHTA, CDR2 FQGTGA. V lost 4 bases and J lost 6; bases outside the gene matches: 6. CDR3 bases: TGTGCCAGCAGCTCGGCGGCGGGGGTCAATGAGCAGTTCTTC. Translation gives CASSSAAGVNEQFF.

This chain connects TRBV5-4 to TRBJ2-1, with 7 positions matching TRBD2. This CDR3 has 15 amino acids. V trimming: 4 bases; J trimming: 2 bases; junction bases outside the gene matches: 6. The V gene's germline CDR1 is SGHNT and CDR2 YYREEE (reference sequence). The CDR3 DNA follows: TGTGCCAGCAGCACACCGGGGGGAGCCTACAATGAGCAGTTCTTC. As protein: CASSTPGGAYNEQFF.

CDR3 nucleotides: TGCGCCAGCACCGGGACTAGCGTAAGACTAATCAATGAGCAGTTCTTC. It specifies CASTGTSVRLINEQFF. The chain links TRBV10-2 to TRBJ2-1, with TRBD2 matching over 10 bases. Germline V CDR1 and CDR2: WSHSY, SAAADI. This CDR3 has 16 residues. V shed 7 bases and J 6 bases; nucleotides not matched to a gene: 12.

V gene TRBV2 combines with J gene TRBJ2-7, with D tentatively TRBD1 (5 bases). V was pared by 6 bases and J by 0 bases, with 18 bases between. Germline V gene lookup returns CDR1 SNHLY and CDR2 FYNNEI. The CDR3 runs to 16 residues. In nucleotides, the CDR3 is TGTGCCAGCAGCTCAGAGGACATCCTTATCTCCTACGAGCAGTACTTC. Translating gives CASSSEDILISYEQYF. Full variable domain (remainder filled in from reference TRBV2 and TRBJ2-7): EPEVTQTPSHQVTQMGQEVILRCVPISNHLYFYWYRQILGQKVEFLVSFYNNEISEKSEIFDDQFSVERPDGSNFTLKIRSTKLEDSAMYFCASSSEDILISYEQYFGPGTRLTVT.

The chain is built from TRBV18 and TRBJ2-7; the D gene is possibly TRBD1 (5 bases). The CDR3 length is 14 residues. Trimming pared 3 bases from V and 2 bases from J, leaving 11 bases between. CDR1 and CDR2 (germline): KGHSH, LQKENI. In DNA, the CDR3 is TGTGCCAGCTCACCGAGCCCAGGGACCTACGAGCAGTACTTC. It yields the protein CASSPSPGTYEQYF. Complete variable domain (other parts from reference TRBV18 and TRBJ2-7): NAGVMQNPRHLVRRRGQEARLRCSPMKGHSHVYWYRQLPEEGLKFMVYLQKENIIDESGMPKERFSAEFPKEGPSILRIQQVVRGDSAAYFCASSPSPGTYEQYFGPGTRLTVT.

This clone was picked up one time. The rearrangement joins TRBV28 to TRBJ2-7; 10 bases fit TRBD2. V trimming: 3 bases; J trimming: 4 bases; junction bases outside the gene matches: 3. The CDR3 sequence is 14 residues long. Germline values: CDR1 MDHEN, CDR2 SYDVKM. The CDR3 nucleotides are TGTGCCAGCAGTTTGCTAGCGGGAGCGTACGAGCAGTACTTC. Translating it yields CASSLLAGAYEQYF.

The CDR3 coding sequence is TGTGCCAGCAGCTTAGGTCGGGGTTCGGGCACAGATACGCAGTATTTT. Its protein is CASSLGRGSGTDTQYF. V gene TRBV11-3 combines with J gene TRBJ2-3; perhaps TRBD2 as D (5 bases). Trimming removed 1 base from V and 1 base from J, with 12 bases in between. The CDR3 is 16 amino acids. Germline lookup yields CDR1 SGHNT and CDR2 YENEEA.

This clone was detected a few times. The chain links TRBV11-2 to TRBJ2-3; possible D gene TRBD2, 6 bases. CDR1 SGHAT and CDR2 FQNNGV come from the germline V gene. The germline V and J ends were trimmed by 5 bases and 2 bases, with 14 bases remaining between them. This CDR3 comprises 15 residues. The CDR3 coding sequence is TGTGCCAGCAGCGCGGGACGCGGGCCCACAGATACGCAGTATTTT. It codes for CASSAGRGPTDTQYF.

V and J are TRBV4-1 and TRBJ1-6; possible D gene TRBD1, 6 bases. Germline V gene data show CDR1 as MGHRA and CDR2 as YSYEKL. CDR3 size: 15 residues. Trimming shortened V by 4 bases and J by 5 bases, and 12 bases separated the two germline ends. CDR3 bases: TGCGCCAGCAGCCCTCGACAGGCTAATAATTCACCCCTCCACTTT. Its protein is CASSPRQANNSPLHF.

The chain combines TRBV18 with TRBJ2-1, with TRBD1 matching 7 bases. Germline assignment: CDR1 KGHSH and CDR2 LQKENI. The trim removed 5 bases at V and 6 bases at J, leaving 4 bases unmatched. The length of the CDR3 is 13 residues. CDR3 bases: TGTGCCAGCTCATCGGACAGGAGCAATGAGCAGTTCTTC. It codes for CASSSDRSNEQFF.

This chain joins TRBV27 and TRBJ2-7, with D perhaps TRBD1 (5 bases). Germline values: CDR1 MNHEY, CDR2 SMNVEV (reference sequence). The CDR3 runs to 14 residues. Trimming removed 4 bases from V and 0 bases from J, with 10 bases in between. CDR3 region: CASSYRKNSYEQYF. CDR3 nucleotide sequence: TGTGCCAGCAGTTACAGGAAAAACTCCTACGAGCAGTACTTC.

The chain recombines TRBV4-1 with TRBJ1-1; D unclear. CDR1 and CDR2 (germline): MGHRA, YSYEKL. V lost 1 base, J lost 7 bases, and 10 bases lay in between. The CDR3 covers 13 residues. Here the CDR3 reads CASSQVGADEAFF. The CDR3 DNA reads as TGCGCCAGCAGCCAAGTAGGCGCGGATGAAGCTTTCTTT.

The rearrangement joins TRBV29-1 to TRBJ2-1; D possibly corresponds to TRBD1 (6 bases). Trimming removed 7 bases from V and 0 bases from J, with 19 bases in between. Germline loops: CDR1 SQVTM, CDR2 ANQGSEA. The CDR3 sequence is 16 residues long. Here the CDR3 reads CSALQTGTTSYNEQFF. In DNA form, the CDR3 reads TGCAGCGCCCTACAAACAGGGACGACCTCCTACAATGAGCAGTTCTTC.

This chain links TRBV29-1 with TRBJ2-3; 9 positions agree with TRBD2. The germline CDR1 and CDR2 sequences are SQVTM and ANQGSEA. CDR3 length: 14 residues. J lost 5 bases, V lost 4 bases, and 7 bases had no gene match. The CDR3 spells CSVVLAGVGDTQYF. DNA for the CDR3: TGCAGCGTTGTGTTAGCGGGAGTGGGAGATACGCAGTATTTT.

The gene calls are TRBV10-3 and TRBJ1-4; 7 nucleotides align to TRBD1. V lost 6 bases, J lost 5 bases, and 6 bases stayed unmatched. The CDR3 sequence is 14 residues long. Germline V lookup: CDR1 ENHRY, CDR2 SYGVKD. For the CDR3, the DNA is TGTGCCATCAGCCCGACAGGGAGAAATGAAAAACTGTTTTTT. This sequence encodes CAISPTGRNEKLFF.

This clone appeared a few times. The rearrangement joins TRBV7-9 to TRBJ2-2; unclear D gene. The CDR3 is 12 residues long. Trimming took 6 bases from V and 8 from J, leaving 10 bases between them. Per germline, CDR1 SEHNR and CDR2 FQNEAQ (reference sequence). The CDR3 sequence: CASRPDLGELFF. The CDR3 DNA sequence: TGTGCCAGCAGACCTGACTTGGGGGAGCTGTTTTTT.

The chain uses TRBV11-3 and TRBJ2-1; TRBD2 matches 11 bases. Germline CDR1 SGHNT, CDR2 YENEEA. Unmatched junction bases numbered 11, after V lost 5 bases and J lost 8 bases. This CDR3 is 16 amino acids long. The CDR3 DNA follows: TGTGCCAGCAGCCTAGGGCAACTAGCGGGAGAAGATGAGCAGTTCTTC. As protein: CASSLGQLAGEDEQFF.

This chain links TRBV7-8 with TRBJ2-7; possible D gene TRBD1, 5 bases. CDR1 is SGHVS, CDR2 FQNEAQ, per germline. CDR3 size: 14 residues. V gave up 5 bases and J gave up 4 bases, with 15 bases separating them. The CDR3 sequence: CASSPLGPGYEQYF. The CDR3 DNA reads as TGTGCCAGCAGCCCCTTGGGGCCTGGGTACGAGCAGTACTTC.

CDR3 residues: CASSSPPVDEQYF. The DNA of the CDR3 is TGTGCCAGCAGTTCCCCCCCGGTTGACGAGCAGTACTTC. The chain has TRBV28 and TRBJ2-7; no clear D gene. The CDR3 runs 13 residues. Looked up from germline, CDR1 is MDHEN and CDR2 is SYDVKM. Trimming shortened V by 4 bases and J by 5 bases, and 12 bases separated the two germline ends.